The 14 T cell receptor beta chains presented below share a single source sample, sequenced in a study of cytomegalovirus exposure and HLA in healthy donors. The PCR contained 60 Vbeta and 13 Jbeta primers. Assay used: immunoSEQ multiplex PCR; TCRdb lists only in-frame clones, some missing. The table shows 130,000 to 150,000 clones, with over 60% occurring only once. Sequencing used PBMCs. These TCRs come from a woman between 18 and 29 years old in good health and CMV-seronegative.

The V call is TRBV29-1, the J call TRBJ2-5, with D possibly being TRBD1 (6 bases). Deletions cut 4 bases from V and 5 bases from J, with 11 bases between. Germline values: CDR1 SQVTM, CDR2 ANQGSEA. The CDR3 length is 12 residues. CDR3 in DNA: TGCAGCGTTGCACAAGGGGGTGAGACCCAGTACTTC. Encoded protein: CSVAQGGETQYF.

This clone has only one observation. The gene calls are TRBV5-1 and TRBJ2-3; TRBD2 might be the D (5 bases). The CDR3 has 15 amino acids. The germline CDR1 and CDR2 sequences are SGHRS and YFSETQ. V was shortened by 0 bases and J by 0 bases, with 8 bases between the two germline ends. CDR3 DNA: TGCGCCAGCAGCTTGGGAGCGGTTAGCACAGATACGCAGTATTTT. Translated: CASSLGAVSTDTQYF.

The chain employs TRBV27 and TRBJ2-2, with TRBD1 matching 7 bases. V lost 7 bases, J lost 5 bases, and 19 bases stayed unmatched. From germline, CDR1 is MNHEY and CDR2 SMNVEV (reference sequence). The CDR3 is made up of 18 amino acids. This chain's CDR3 is CASIPFWAGRGTTGELFF. The CDR3 nucleotides read TGTGCCAGCATTCCTTTTTGGGCGGGCAGGGGGACGACCGGGGAGCTGTTTTTT.

The chain has TRBV6-5 and TRBJ2-7; TRBD1 matches at 8 bases. The germline gives CDR1 MNHEY, CDR2 SVGAGI. J was trimmed by 4 bases and V by 7 bases; bases with no gene match: 9. The CDR3 contains 14 residues. CDR3: CASTLGQGAYEQYV. In nucleotides, the CDR3 is TGTGCCAGCACCCTGGGGCAGGGGGCTTACGAGCAGTACGTC.

This clone was detected a few times. V usage is TRBV2 and J usage is TRBJ1-4, with D maybe TRBD1 (6 bases). Trimming shortened V by 3 bases and J by 8 bases, and 28 bases separated the two germline ends. The CDR3 contains 19 residues. The germline V gene encodes CDR1 SNHLY and CDR2 FYNNEI. The CDR3 coding sequence is TGTGCCAGCAGTGACCTCGGACAGCTCCGCCAGGGTACGGTAGAAAAACTGTTTTTT. The encoded protein is CASSDLGQLRQGTVEKLFF.

The chain links TRBV1 to TRBJ1-1. TRBV1 is a documented pseudogene. The CDR3 has 18 amino acids. In nucleotides, the CDR3 is TGCACCAGCAGCCAAGCCCTCCACGGTGCTCTTATGAACACTGAAGCTTTCTTT. Translated: CTSSQALHGALMNTEAFF.

This rearrangement joins TRBV7-9 to TRBJ2-7; D is uncertain. V shed 6 bases and J shed 2 bases, with 14 bases lying between them. The germline V gene has CDR1 SEHNR and CDR2 FQNEAQ (reference sequence). CDR3 length: 14 residues. The CDR3 loop reads CASSSPGKPYEQYF. In DNA form, the CDR3 reads TGTGCCAGCAGTAGCCCCGGAAAGCCCTACGAGCAGTACTTC.

J is TRBJ1-5 and V is TRBV28; 7 nucleotides line up with TRBD1. Germline CDR1 reads MDHEN; CDR2 reads SYDVKM. Losses at the gene ends were 6 bases for V and 2 bases for J; bases not matched to a gene: 4. The CDR3 consists of 14 residues. The CDR3 DNA follows: TGTGCCAGCAGGCAGGGGGTGGGCAATCAGCCCCAGCATTTT. It encodes CASRQGVGNQPQHF.

This clone was counted a few times. The chain carries TRBV2 and TRBJ2-1; 10 bases fit TRBD2. This CDR3 is built from 16 residues. Germline V gives CDR1 SNHLY, CDR2 FYNNEI. V lost 4 bases and J lost 9; bases outside the gene matches: 12. Written as DNA, the CDR3 is TGTGCCAGCAGTGGGGCTTCTAGCGGGGGCTGGGTTGAGCAGTTCTTC. It specifies CASSGASSGGWVEQFF.

This clone was detected only once. The chain couples TRBV7-8 to TRBJ1-5; 9 bases line up with TRBD1. The ends lost 3 bases at V and 4 bases at J; junction bases unmatched: 7. Germline V CDR1 and CDR2: SGHVS, FQNEAQ. The CDR3 covers 16 residues. The CDR3 DNA sequence: TGTGCCAGCAGCTTGGGACAGGGCGAACTTAATCAGCCCCAGCATTTT. Protein: CASSLGQGELNQPQHF.

This clone was observed a single time. The CDR3 DNA reads TGTGCCAGCAGTTTACCCGTTGGGCAGGGTGGTTCACCCCTCCACTTT. As protein: CASSLPVGQGGSPLHF. The chain links TRBV28 to TRBJ1-6; perhaps TRBD1 as D (5 bases). V lost 2 bases and J lost 9, with 17 bases in between. The germline CDR1 and CDR2 sequences are MDHEN and SYDVKM. This CDR3 spans 16 amino acids.

The chain combines TRBV5-4 with TRBJ1-5; a weak D match, TRBD1 (5 bases). This CDR3 spans 13 amino acids. Germline loops: CDR1 SGHNT, CDR2 YYREEE (reference sequence). Trimming took 1 base from V and 7 from J, leaving 9 bases between them. The CDR3 DNA reads as TGTGCCAGCAGCTTGAGGGGTGACCAGCCCCAGCATTTT. Translated: CASSLRGDQPQHF.

The V and J genes are TRBV19 and TRBJ1-1; D call uncertain. Trimming stripped 1 base from V and 3 bases from J, with 3 bases between. This CDR3 has 12 amino acids. Germline CDR1 reads LNHDA; CDR2 reads SQIVND (reference sequence). CDR3 sequence reads: CASSIADTEAFF. CDR3 nucleotides: TGTGCCAGTAGTATAGCGGACACTGAAGCTTTCTTT. Full variable domain (rest looked up from reference TRBV19 and TRBJ1-1): DGGITQSPKYLFRKEGQNVTLSCEQNLNHDAMYWYRQDPGQGLRLIYYSQIVNDFQKGDIAEGYSVSREKKESFPLTVTSAQKNPTAFYLCASSIADTEAFFGQGTRLTVV.

V and J are TRBV6-5 and TRBJ1-1, with D unclear. From germline, CDR1 is MNHEY and CDR2 SVGAGI. V gave up 2 bases and J gave up 1 base, with 5 bases separating them. The CDR3 contains 13 residues. The CDR3 coding sequence is TGTGCCAGCAGTTACCCAGGGAACACTGAAGCTTTCTTT. Amino acids: CASSYPGNTEAFF.